The rows below give T cell receptor beta chains drawn from one sample of a study of neurological immune-mediated disorders. From the 5' RACE reads, TCRdb called clonotypes with MiXCR, one entry per CDR3 protein. This table holds 50,000 to 55,000 distinct CDR3 sequences, less than 4% found once. Sequences were obtained from PBMCs. The origin of the receptors is a man aged 55-75 years with multiple sclerosis. The CDR3 runs from the conserved cysteine through the conserved F or W. Each record gives: D gene, J gene, CDR3 length, clone size, V gene, CDR3 DNA, CDR3 protein. D genes are given only for firm matches. Only some rows state a clone size, as once, few, many or a class for expanded clones.

.,TRBJ2-5,14,many,TRBV20-1,TGCAGTGCTCGTTCCGGGACACCTATAGAGACCCAGTACTTC,CSARSGTPIETQYF
.,TRBJ2-1,17,medium-sized,TRBV21-1,TGTGCCAGCAGCAAAGCCGAGAGGGGTTGGGCCTACAATGAGCAGTTCTTC,CASSKAERGWAYNEQFF
.,TRBJ1-1,14,many,TRBV5-6,TGTGCCAGCAGCTTGGGTCCTACGGACGCTGGGGCTTTCTTT,CASSLGPTDAGAFF
TRBD2,TRBJ2-7,14,many,TRBV20-1,TGCAGTGCTAGTCCCAGCGGGGCAGCCTACGAGCAGTACTTC,CSASPSGAAYEQYF
.,TRBJ2-5,10,many,TRBV20-1,TGCAGTGCCGCATGGGAGACCCAGTACTTC,CSAAWETQYF
TRBD2,TRBJ2-7,14,many,TRBV20-1,TGCAGTGCTAGAGATCGGGGGGGGTTCTACGAGCAGTACTTC,CSARDRGGFYEQYF
TRBD1,TRBJ1-2,15,many,TRBV29-1,TGCAGCGTGAGGACAGGGATCGCGGCGGGCTATGGCTACACCTTC,CSVRTGIAAGYGYTF
TRBD2,TRBJ2-7,15,many,TRBV27,TGTGCCAGCCGCGCTGGCAGGGAGGGCTTCTACGAGCAGTACTTC,CASRAGREGFYEQYF
.,TRBJ2-2,12,many,TRBV10-3,TGTGCCACCTTTGGCACCACCGGGGAGCTGTTTTTT,CATFGTTGELFF
.,TRBJ1-3,16,many,TRBV20-1,TGCAGTGCTAGAGTGGGGGGGCACGACTCTGGAAACACCATATATTTT,CSARVGGHDSGNTIYF
.,TRBJ2-1,14,few,TRBV6-1,TGTGCCAGCAGTGAAGATGGCAGGTATAGCGAGCAGTTCTTC,CASSEDGRYSEQFF
.,TRBJ2-1,13,many,TRBV6-5,TGTGCCAGCACCTTATATTTTCTCTGGAAGCAGTTCTTC,CASTLYFLWKQFF
TRBD2,TRBJ2-1,14,.,TRBV19,TGTGCCAGTAGCATACTAGCGGGGCACAATGAGCAGTTCTTC,CASSILAGHNEQFF
.,TRBJ1-4,12,many,TRBV20-1,TGCAGTGCGGAGCTAGACGGCGAAAAACTGTTTTTT,CSAELDGEKLFF
.,TRBJ1-2,12,many,TRBV20-1,TGCAGTGCCAACCTAGAGAGCTATGGCTACACCTTC,CSANLESYGYTF